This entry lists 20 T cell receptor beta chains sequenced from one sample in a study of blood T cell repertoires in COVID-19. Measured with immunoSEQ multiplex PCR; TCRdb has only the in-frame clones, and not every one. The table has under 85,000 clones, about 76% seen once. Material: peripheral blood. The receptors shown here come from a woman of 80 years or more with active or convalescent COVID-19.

CDR3 protein: CASSLGLSGNTIYF. CDR3 nucleotide sequence: TGTGCCAGCAGCTTAGGGCTCTCTGGAAACACCATATATTTT. V gene TRBV7-2 combines with J gene TRBJ1-3; D is uncertain. CDR3 size: 14 residues. Between the trimmed V and J ends, which lost 1 base and 0 bases, there was a span of 4 bases. Germline-derived CDR1 and CDR2 are SGHTA and FQGNSA.

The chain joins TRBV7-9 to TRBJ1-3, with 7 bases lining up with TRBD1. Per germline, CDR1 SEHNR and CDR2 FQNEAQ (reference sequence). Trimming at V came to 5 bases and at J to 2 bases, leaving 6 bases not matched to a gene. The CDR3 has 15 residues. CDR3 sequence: CASSQTTGTGNTIYF. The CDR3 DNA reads TGTGCCAGCAGCCAGACGACAGGGACTGGAAACACCATATATTTT.

The CDR3 bases are TGCAGTCAAGCCGGGGAAGGCTACACCTTC. Its protein is CSQAGEGYTF. The rearrangement joins TRBV20-1 to TRBJ1-2; D is ambiguous. With 8 bases removed from V and 8 bases from J, the gap between germline ends came to 12 bases. The CDR3 covers 10 residues. Looked up from germline, CDR1 is DFQATT and CDR2 is SNEGSKA (reference sequence).

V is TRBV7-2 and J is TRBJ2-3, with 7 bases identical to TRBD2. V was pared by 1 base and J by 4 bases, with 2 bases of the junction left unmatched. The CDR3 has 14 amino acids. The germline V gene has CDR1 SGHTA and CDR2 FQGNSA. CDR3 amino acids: CASSLGGGSDTQYF. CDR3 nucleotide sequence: TGTGCCAGCAGCTTAGGGGGGGGATCAGATACGCAGTATTTT.

The CDR3 DNA reads TGTGCCAGCAGCTCTCGCACTCGGGACACTGAAGCTTTCTTT. It translates to CASSSRTRDTEAFF. The chain is built from TRBV7-2 and TRBJ1-1; D uncertain. CDR1 SGHTA and CDR2 FQGNSA come from the germline V gene. The CDR3 extends over 14 amino acids. Trimming took off 4 bases at V and 3 bases at J, with 12 bases between the two ends.

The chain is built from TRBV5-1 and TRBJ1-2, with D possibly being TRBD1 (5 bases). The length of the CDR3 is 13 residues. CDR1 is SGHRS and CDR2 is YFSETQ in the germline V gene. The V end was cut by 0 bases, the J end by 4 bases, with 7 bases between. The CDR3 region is CASSLAQGYGYTF. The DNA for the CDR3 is TGCGCCAGCAGCTTGGCCCAGGGCTATGGCTACACCTTC.

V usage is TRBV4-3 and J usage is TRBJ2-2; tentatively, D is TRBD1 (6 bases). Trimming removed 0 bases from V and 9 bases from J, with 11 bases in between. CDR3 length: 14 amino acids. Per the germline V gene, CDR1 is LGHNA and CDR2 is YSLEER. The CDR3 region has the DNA TGCGCCAGCAGCCAAGAAAACAGGGACCGGGAGCTGTTTTTT. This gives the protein CASSQENRDRELFF.

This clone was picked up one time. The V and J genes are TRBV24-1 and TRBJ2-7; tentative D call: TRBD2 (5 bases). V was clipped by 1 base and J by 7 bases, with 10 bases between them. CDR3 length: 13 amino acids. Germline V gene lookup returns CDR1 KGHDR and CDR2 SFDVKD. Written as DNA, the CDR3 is TGTGCCACCAGTGATTTTCGGAGGCGGGAGCAGTACTTC. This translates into CATSDFRRREQYF.

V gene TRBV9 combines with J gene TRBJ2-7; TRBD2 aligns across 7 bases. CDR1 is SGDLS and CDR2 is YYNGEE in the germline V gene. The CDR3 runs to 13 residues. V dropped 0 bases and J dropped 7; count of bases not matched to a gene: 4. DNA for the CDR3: TGTGCCAGCAGCGTAGGTTCGGGAGGAGAGCAGTACTTC. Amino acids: CASSVGSGGEQYF.

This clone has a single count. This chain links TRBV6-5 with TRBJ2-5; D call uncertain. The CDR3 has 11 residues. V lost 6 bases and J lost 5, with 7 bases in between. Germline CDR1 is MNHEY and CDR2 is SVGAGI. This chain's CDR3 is CASSNRETQYF. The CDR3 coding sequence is TGTGCCAGCAGCAACCGGGAGACCCAGTACTTC.

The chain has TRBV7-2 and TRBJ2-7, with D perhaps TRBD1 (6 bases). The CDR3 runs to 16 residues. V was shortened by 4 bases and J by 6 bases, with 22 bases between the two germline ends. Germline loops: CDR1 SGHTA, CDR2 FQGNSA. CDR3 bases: TGTGCCAGCAGCTCAACAGGGTTTACCACCTCAGGCGAGCAGTACTTC. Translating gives CASSSTGFTTSGEQYF.

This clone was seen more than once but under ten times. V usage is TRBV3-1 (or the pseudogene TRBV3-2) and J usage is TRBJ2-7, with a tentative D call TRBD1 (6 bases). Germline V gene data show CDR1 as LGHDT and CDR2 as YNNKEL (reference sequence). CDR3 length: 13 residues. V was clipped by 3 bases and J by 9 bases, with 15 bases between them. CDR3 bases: TGTGCCAGCAGCCAGACACAGGGCGCGGGGCAGTACTTC. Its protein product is CASSQTQGAGQYF.

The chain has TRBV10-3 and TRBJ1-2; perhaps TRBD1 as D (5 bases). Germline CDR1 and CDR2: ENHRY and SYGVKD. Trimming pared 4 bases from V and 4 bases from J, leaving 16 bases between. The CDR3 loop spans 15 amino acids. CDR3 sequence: CAISGDLGDLYGYTF. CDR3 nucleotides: TGTGCCATCAGTGGGGACTTGGGTGACCTCTATGGCTACACCTTC.

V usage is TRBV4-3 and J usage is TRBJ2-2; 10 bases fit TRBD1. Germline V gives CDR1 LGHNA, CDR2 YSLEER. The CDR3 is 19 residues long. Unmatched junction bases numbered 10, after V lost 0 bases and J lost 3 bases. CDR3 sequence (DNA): TGCGCCAGCAGCCAAGATTATGGGACAGGGGTGCTTGACACCGGGGAGCTGTTTTTT. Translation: CASSQDYGTGVLDTGELFF.

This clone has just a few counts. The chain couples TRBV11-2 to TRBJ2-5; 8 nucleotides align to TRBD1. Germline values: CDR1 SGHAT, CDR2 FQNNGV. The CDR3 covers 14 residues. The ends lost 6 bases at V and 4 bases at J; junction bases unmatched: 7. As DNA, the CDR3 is TGTGCCAGCAGTCAGGGGGCGTGGGGAGAGACCCAGTACTTC. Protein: CASSQGAWGETQYF.

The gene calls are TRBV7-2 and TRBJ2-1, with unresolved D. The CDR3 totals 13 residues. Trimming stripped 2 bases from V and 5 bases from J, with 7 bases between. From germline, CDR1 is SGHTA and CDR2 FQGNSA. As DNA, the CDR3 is TGTGCCAGCAGCTTATCACCAGACAATGAGCAGTTCTTC. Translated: CASSLSPDNEQFF.

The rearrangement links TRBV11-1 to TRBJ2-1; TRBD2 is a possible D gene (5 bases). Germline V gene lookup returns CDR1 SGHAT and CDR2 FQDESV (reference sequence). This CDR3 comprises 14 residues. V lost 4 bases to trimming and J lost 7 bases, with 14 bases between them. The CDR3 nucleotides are TGTGCCAGCAGCTCGCCGCCCCGGGGAAATGAGCAGTTCTTC. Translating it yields CASSSPPRGNEQFF.

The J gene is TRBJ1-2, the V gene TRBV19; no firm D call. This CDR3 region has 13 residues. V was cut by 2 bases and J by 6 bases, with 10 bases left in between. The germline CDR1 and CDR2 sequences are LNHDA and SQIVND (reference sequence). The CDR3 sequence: CASSITNTHGYTF. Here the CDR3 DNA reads TGTGCCAGTAGTATAACCAACACCCATGGCTACACCTTC.

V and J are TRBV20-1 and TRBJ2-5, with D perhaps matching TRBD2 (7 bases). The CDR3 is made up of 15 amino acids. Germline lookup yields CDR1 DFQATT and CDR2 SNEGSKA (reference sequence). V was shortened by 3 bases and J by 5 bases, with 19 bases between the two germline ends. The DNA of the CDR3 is TGCAGTGCTAGTAATTTGGGGGGGCCCCCGGAGACCCAGTACTTC. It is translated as CSASNLGGPPETQYF.

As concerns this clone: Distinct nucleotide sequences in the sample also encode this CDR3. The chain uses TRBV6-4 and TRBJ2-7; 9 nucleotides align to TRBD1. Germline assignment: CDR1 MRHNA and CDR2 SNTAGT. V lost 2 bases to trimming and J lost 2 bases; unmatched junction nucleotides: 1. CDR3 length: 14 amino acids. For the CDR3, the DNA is TGTGCCAGCAGTGACCGGGACAGGGCCTACGAGCAGTACTTC. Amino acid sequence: CASSDRDRAYEQYF.